Detailed here is one T cell receptor beta chain. Only in-frame clones appear in the TCRdb table, and some are missing; sequencing was by immunoSEQ multiplex PCR. The sample carries 200,000 to 250,000 clones, roughly 87% recorded once. The data originate from a study of blood T cell repertoires in COVID-19. The sample was peripheral blood. This clonotype originated in a middle-aged man with active or convalescent COVID-19.

DNA for the CDR3: TGTGCCAGCAGCCGGAGCCGGGTTGAACAGCCCCAGCATTTT. This codes for CASSRSRVEQPQHF. The genes are TRBV11-1 and TRBJ1-5; D is uncertain. Germline lookup yields CDR1 SGHAT and CDR2 FQDESV (reference sequence). CDR3 length: 14 amino acids. Trimming pared 5 bases from V and 7 bases from J, leaving 15 bases between.